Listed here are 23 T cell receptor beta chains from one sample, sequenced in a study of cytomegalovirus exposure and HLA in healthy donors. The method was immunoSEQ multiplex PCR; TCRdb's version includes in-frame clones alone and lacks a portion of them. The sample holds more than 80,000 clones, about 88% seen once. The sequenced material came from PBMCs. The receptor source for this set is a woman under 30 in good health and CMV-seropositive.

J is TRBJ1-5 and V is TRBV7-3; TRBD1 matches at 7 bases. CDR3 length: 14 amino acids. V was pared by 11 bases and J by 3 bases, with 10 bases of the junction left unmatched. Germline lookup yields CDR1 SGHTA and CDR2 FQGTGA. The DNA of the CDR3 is TGTGCCGGCCATACGACAGGGCCCAATCAGCCCCAGCATTTT. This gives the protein CAGHTTGPNQPQHF.

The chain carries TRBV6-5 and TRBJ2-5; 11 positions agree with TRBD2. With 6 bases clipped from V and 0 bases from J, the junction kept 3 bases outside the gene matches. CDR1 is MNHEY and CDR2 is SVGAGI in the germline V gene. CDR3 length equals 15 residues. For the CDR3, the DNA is TGTGCCAGCAGGCCTAGCGGGGGGAACCAAGAGACCCAGTACTTC. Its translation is CASRPSGGNQETQYF.

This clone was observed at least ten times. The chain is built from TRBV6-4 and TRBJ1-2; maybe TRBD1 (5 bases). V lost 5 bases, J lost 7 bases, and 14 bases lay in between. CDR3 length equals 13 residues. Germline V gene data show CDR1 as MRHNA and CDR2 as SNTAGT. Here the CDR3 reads CASSSAGTGGYTF. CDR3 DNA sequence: TGTGCCAGCAGTTCGGCAGGGACTGGTGGCTACACCTTC.

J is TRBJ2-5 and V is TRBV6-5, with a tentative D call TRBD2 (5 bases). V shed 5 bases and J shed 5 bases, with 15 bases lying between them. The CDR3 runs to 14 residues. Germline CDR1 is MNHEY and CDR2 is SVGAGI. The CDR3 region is CASSTSRSGETQYF. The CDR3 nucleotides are TGTGCCAGCAGTACATCAAGGTCGGGGGAGACCCAGTACTTC.

The CDR3 sequence is CASSLSTVNNSPLHF. DNA of the CDR3: TGTGCCAGCAGTTTATCCACTGTTAATAATTCACCCCTCCACTTT. The chain joins TRBV27 to TRBJ1-6; D unresolved. This CDR3 comprises 15 residues. The germline V gene has CDR1 MNHEY and CDR2 SMNVEV (reference sequence). Trimming took 0 bases from V and 5 from J, leaving 8 bases between them.

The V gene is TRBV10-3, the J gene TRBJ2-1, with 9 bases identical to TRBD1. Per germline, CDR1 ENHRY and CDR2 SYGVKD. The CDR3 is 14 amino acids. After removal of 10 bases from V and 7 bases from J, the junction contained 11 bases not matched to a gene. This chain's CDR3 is CATSPGQGRNEQFF. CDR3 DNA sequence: TGTGCCACATCACCCGGACAGGGGCGGAATGAGCAGTTCTTC.

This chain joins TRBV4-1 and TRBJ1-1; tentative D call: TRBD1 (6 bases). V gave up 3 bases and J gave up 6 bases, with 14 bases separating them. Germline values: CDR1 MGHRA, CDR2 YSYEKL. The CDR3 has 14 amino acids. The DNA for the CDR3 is TGCGCCAGCAGCCAGCCCGCACAGGGACCTGAAGCTTTCTTT. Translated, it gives CASSQPAQGPEAFF.

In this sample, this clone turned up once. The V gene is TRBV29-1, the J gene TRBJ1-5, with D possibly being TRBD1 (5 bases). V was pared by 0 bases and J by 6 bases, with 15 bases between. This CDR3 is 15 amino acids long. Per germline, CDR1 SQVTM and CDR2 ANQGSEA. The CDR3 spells CSVEEASGRTQPQHF. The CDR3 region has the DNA TGCAGCGTTGAAGAGGCGTCAGGGAGGACTCAGCCCCAGCATTTT.

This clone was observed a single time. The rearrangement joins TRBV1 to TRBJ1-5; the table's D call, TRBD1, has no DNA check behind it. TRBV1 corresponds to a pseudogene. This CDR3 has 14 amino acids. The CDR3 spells CTGGTGVPNQPQHF. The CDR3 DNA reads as TGCACCGGAGGAACAGGGGTGCCCAATCAGCCCCAGCATTTT.

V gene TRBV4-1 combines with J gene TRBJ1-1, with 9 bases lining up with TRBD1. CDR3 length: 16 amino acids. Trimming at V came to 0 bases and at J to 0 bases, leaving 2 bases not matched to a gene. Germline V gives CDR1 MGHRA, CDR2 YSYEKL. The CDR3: CASSQEGTGLNTEAFF. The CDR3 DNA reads TGCGCCAGCAGCCAAGAGGGGACAGGGCTGAACACTGAAGCTTTCTTT.

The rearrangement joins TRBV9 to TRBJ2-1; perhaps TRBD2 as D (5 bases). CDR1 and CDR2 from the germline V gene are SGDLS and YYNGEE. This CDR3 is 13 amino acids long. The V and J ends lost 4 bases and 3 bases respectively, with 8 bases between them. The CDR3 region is CASSLDYYNEQFF. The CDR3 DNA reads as TGTGCCAGCAGCCTTGACTACTACAATGAGCAGTTCTTC.

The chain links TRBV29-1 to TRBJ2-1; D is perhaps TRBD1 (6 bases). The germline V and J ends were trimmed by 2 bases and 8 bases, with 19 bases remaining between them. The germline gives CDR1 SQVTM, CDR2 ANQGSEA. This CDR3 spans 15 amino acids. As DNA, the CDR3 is TGCAGCGTTGAATCAGGGACATACCAAGGGGATGAGCAGTTCTTC. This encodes CSVESGTYQGDEQFF.

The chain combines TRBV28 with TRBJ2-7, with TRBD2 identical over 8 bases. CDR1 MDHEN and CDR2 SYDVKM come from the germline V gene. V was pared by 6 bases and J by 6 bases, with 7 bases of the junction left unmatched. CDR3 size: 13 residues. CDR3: CASRRRGGLEQYV. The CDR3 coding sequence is TGTGCCAGCAGACGACGGGGGGGCCTCGAGCAGTACGTC.

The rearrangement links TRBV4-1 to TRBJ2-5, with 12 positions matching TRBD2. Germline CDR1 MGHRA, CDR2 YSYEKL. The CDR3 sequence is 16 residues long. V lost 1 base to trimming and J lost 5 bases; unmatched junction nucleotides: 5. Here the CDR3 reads CASSQGLAGGWETQYF. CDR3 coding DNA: TGCGCCAGCAGCCAAGGTCTAGCGGGGGGGTGGGAGACCCAGTACTTC.

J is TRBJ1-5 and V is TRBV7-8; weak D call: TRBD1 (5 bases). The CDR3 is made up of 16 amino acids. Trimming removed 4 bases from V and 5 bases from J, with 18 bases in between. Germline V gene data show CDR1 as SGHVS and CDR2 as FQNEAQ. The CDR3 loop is CASSSTIGVLDQPQHF. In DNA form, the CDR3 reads TGTGCCAGCAGCTCAACCATAGGGGTCCTGGATCAGCCCCAGCATTTT.

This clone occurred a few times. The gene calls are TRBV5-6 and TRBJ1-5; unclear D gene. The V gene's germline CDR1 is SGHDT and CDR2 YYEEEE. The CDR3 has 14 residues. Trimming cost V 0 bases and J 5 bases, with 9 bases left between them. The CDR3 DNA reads TGTGCCAGCAGCTTGGCCAGCGGGGATCAGCCCCAGCATTTT. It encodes CASSLASGDQPQHF.

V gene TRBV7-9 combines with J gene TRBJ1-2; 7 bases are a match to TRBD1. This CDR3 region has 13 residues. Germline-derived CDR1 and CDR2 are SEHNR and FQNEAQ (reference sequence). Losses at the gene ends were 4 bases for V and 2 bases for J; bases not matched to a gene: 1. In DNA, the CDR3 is TGTGCCAGCAGCTCGGGACAGAACTATGGCTACACCTTC. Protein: CASSSGQNYGYTF.

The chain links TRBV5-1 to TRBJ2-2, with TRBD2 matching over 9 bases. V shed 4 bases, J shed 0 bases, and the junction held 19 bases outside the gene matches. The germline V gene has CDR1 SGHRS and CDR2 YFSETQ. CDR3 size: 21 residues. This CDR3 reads CASSQPDSGTSRRSNTGELFF. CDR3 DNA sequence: TGCGCCAGCAGCCAACCAGACTCCGGGACTAGCCGTCGGTCGAACACCGGGGAGCTGTTTTTT.

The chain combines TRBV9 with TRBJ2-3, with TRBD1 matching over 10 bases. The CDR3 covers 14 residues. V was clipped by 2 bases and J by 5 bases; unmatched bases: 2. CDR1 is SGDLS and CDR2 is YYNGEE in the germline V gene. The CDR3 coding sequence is TGTGCCAGCAGCGTTGGGACAGGGGAAGATACGCAGTATTTT. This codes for CASSVGTGEDTQYF.

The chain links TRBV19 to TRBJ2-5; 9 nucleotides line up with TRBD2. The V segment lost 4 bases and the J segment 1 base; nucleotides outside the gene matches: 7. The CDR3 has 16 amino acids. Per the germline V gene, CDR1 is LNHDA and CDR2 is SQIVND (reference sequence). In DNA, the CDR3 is TGTGCCAGTAGTAGCCTGGAGCGGGGGGCCCAAGAGACCCAGTACTTC. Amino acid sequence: CASSSLERGAQETQYF.

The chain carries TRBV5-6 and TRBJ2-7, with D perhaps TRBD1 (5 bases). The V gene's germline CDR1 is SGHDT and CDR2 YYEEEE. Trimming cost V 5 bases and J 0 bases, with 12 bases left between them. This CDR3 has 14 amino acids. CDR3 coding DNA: TGTGCCAGCAGTCGTGACAGACGCTCCTACGAGCAGTACGTC. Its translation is CASSRDRRSYEQYV.

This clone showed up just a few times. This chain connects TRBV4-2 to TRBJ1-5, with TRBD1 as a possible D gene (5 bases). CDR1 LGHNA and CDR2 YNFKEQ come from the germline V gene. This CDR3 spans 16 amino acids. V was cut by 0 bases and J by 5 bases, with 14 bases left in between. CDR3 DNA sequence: TGTGCCAGCAGCCAAGATCCCGGGAGGGGCGATCAGCCCCAGCATTTT. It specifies CASSQDPGRGDQPQHF.

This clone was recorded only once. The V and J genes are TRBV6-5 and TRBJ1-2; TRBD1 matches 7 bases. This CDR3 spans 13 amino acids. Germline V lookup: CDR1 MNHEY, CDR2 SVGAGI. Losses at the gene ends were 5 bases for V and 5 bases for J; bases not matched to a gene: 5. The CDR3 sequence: CASSLDRVYGYTF. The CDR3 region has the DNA TGTGCCAGCAGTCTCGACAGGGTATATGGCTACACCTTC.